The clone carrying this TCR beta chain came up once. Libraries were prepared by immunoSEQ multiplex PCR; TCRdb keeps only in-frame clonotypes and omits some of them. The top ten clones hold 2.8% of a sample with about 270,000 clones, less than 95% of them seen once. The sample belongs to a study of blood T cell repertoires in COVID-19. At the level of the study: Both acute and convalescent COVID-19 samples were obtained from the United States, Italy and Spain. From T cells, B-cell-depleted T cells, or PBMCs came the material, which was cDNA or gDNA.

The germline V gene encodes CDR1 SEHNR and CDR2 FQNEAQ (reference sequence). The CDR3 length is 14 residues. V was cut by 4 bases and J by 0 bases, with 7 bases left in between. Participants' reported clinical history set cohort assignment. J is TRBJ2-1 and V is TRBV7-9; D is perhaps TRBD2 (5 bases). This clonotype was obtained from a man in his forties who had been exposed to COVID-19. Material for sequencing was PBMCs or T cells enriched from blood (not recorded which). CDR3 in DNA: TGTGCCAGCAGCTATGGGAGCTCCTACAATGAGCAGTTCTTC. Amino acids: CASSYGSSYNEQFF.